This is a list of T cell receptor beta chains from one sample in a study of T-cell reconstitution after alpha-beta-depleted transplantation in children. TCRdb re-analysed the PCR reads in MiXCR, keeping a single row per CDR3 protein. The sample lists about 27,000 distinct CDR3 sequences, 15% to 20% seen once, with around 38% in the top ten. The specimen was PBMCs, mostly from graft donor cells, collected 60 days after TCRalphabeta/CD19-depleted stem cell transplant. The receptors derive from a male patient aged 2 to 9 who had a stem cell transplant for acute lymphoblastic leukemia, so the T cells may come from the graft donor. Both conserved end residues are trimmed from each CDR3. Size tells how often a clone was seen (once, few, many) or the class of an expanded clone, and some rows leave it out.

. TRBV11-2 16 ASSAQQDFRLAKNIQY
few TRBV20-1 10 SARVGNGELF
many TRBV7-2 13 ASSLDNRGSYEQY
many TRBV7-2 12 ASSLSGIVNEQY
. TRBV12-3/TRBV12-4 12 ASSTGPANNEQF
many TRBV20-1 12 SASPGQVNQPQH
many TRBV5-1 12 ASRDSGNTGELF
many TRBV7-6 12 ASSDRGLTDTQY
. TRBV3-1 17 ASSQEEVPRDPERWELF
many TRBV12-3/TRBV12-4 12 ASSSPLSNYGYT
medium-sized TRBV7-9 12 ASSLAQSAQPQH
. TRBV11-2 13 ASSEGTNTGNTIY
. TRBV29-1 12 SVEWWGALNEQF
many TRBV12-3/TRBV12-4 11 ASRGDLGGEQF
few TRBV6-5 14 ASSYGRATGANVLT
few TRBV28 12 ASSSQGLRQPQH
many TRBV7-9 12 ASNRAEDNSPLH
medium-sized TRBV12-3/TRBV12-4 12 ASSSTGDTGELF
many TRBV5-1 12 ASSFVGEPTEAF
. TRBV10-2 11 ASSTGWQETQY
. TRBV7-2 12 ASSPIRRAYEQY
. TRBV6-2/TRBV6-3 13 ASTAPRGTNTEAF
many TRBV28 12 ASSLGTTRGRQY
few TRBV15 14 ATSYQMWGSKETQY
. TRBV19 14 ASRTKGDLGNQPQH
. TRBV7-8 11 ASSFDSYNEQF
. TRBV9 13 ASSPHPRDYNEQF
few TRBV4-2 13 ASSQSKGSNQPQH
large TRBV7-9 11 ASSLVPGTEAF
few TRBV20-1 13 SARVPLGTGNTIY
many TRBV6-2/TRBV6-3 11 ASSRNLRSEAF
. TRBV18 11 ASSPPPRGPQF
few TRBV7-2 13 ASSPYRQGAVEQF
many TRBV7-6 12 ASSLGGTRETQY
few TRBV6-5 14 ASSYSTGGVGNTIY
. TRBV6-5 13 ASSYSTKGAGEQY
few TRBV11-2 14 ASSPHRARGVTEAF
. TRBV5-4 11 ASSLGQGPGYT
few TRBV6-2/TRBV6-3 10 ASLSTGNTQY
many TRBV27 14 ASSPTSGGDTDTQY
few TRBV10-2 12 ASSESDWAPKQY
. TRBV7-2 10 ASSSTGYEQY
few TRBV11-3 12 ASSLQGMYNEQF
few TRBV7-9 13 ASSSNRDRAQPQH
many TRBV25-1 12 ASSDSSGANVLT
. TRBV30 9 AWDRSYEQY
many TRBV28 11 ASSWQGGEKLF
medium-sized TRBV7-9 13 ASSSAAGGFYEQY
medium-sized TRBV12-3/TRBV12-4 12 ASSRGRGLDEQY
few TRBV11-2 13 ASSRTSGVGYEQY
. TRBV20-1 12 SARDLRSGNTIY
few TRBV7-9 11 ASSFYSNYGYT
. TRBV15 13 APKSRGGMSTEAF
many TRBV5-6 14 ASSLEGGPYYNEQF